The present T cell receptor (beta chain) was sequenced within a study of cytomegalovirus exposure and HLA in healthy donors (TCRdb year 2017). For the wider study: In an earlier analysis of 450 to 750 of the donors, roughly 300 Gb of sequence data and approximately 100 million unique TCR beta sequences from about 179 million T cells were reported. Roughly 300 gigabases of sequencing data and 78 million or so unique TCR sequences were included in an early release covering 500 to 750 HLA-typed donors. The genetic ancestry cluster associated with self-reported Caucasian donors included over 65% of the 300 to 450 genotyped donors. The study aimed to test whether signatures of past pathogen exposure could be identified by cataloging public T cell receptors. The study profiled the T cell repertoires of about 640 subjects by immunosequencing and related them to cytomegalovirus serostatus. Besides the first cohort of some 670 subjects, a separate validation cohort made up of 120 different subjects was used. To predict cytomegalovirus infection status, the study brought together high-throughput TCR immunosequencing, statistical association of individual TCRs with disease status, and machine learning. A later analysis re-examined previously published TCR beta repertoires from 610 or so donors and added high-resolution HLA genotyping to investigate patterns of TCR occurrence. The later analysis used no new phenotypic data to find candidate immune exposures, relying instead on TCR beta sequences and their occurrence across donors. An earlier analysis of some 500 of the donors used high-throughput TCR beta sequencing to judge whether each TCR beta V gene segment behaved as functional or pseudogenic. Alongside the repertoire data, information on donor age, sex, ethnicity and CMV serostatus was compiled. A later genetic analysis used genome-wide SNP genotypes for about 55% of the 666 donors, treating that subset as a discovery cohort. Every discovery cohort repertoire had been produced on one sequencing platform. HLA typing covered class I and class II loci at four-digit resolution. Typing coverage varied by locus: roughly 629-640 donors for A, B, C, DRB1 and DQB1; about 520 for DQA1; more than 600 for DPA1; around 450 for DPB1. Because of strong linkage in the cohort, five DR-DQ haplotypes were treated as single units for association and clustering. Among about 370 genotyped donors of the cohort, an average of roughly 230,000 unique TCR beta nucleotide sequences was sequenced per donor, of which 15% to 20% were non-productive.

The full study reports these points: A later analysis found that TCR association rates varied across HLA loci, with DRB1 alleles showing the most associated TCRs and HLA-C alleles the fewest. Cytomegalovirus status was reported to be diagnosed by the classifier with high specificity and sensitivity in both the original and validation cohorts. The earlier analysis of around 600 of the donors excluded approximately 17 rarely observed V segments, including chromosome 9 orphons, because counts were too low. Linkage disequilibrium might explain the correlated functional status among segregating V segments, but an unknown experimental factor could not be ruled out. The study gave a list of 150 to 200 TCR beta chains associated with cytomegalovirus. Specific HLA alleles were associated with some 15,000 TCR beta sequences at a false discovery rate of 0.05 in a later analysis. The sequencing pipeline was judged likely to have produced a cluster of highly shared sequence variants as a technical artifact. Broadly in line with IMGT annotations, most TCR beta V segments showed up in productive rearrangements about 90% or about 30% of the time in an earlier analysis of approximately 600 of the donors. According to a later analysis, most CMV-associated TCR beta chains appeared to be HLA-restricted, and the HLA associations seemed to be driven largely by CMV exposure. Most TCR sequences were seen in very few donors, while some public TCRs were found in many individuals. Assigning TCR associations to individual alleles was difficult when HLA alleles, especially DR and DQ, strongly co-occurred. Because some donors lacked HLA typing at each locus, the association tests relied only on the typed subset. A later analysis reported that several top co-occurrence clusters appeared linked to parvovirus B19, influenza, CMV and Epstein-Barr virus. The authors suggested that the approach could potentially be generalized to other disease states and immunological phenotypes. In a later genetic analysis, fewer N-insertions in productive TCRs were reported among donors in an Asian-associated ancestry cluster than the approximately 710-donor mean. In this cohort, only TCR beta chains were sequenced, and detectable features were limited by the absence of alpha or paired-chain data. In vitro tests confirmed that a few of the cytomegalovirus-associated TCR beta chains recognize cytomegalovirus antigens. For the cohort, immune exposure information was limited to CMV serostatus. Roughly uniform sequencing depth across donors was assumed in presence/absence analyses, although this assumption may not hold. A further reported finding was that TCR beta sequences accurately predicted the HLA-A and HLA-B alleles for most subjects in the first cohort. Compared with equally common non-associated chains, HLA-associated TCR beta chains in a later analysis were more clonally expanded and had lower generation probabilities. A later genetic analysis associated a missense DCLRE1C variant with V-gene and J-gene trimming of TCR beta chains, and an independent cohort replicated the association. Because the 87-base-pair reads could not distinguish some IMGT-functional V segments, including TRBV6-2 and TRBV6-3, those segments were excluded.

The germline V gene yields MNHNS for CDR1 and SASEGT for CDR2. The germline V and J ends show losses of 5 bases and 3 bases respectively, and no gene match explains 3 bases of the junction. The CDR3 numbers 13 residues from cysteine through phenylalanine. Only the CDR3 portion is preserved as DNA: 39 bases, with reading frame beginning at the first base. The cohort was made up of around 720 healthy bone marrow donors. Cohort members were all nominally healthy when sampled, although unrecorded immune exposures were likely present. The donor was CMV seropositive and was included in the group of 250 to 300 seropositive cohort members. A peripheral blood sample was provided by each donor, and peripheral blood mononuclear cells were used for TCR beta sequencing. The Qiagen DNeasy Blood Extraction Kit was used to extract genomic DNA from the blood cell samples. The protocol used for the library was the immunoSEQ multiplex PCR assay. A mixture of 60 forward primers for TCR Vbeta segments and 13 reverse primers for TCR Jbeta segments was used in the multiplex PCR. Amplification of the CDR3 region of rearranged TCR beta genes was performed with a multiplex PCR assay on genomic DNA. Amplified TCR beta libraries were sequenced as 87-base-pair reads on the Illumina HiSeq System. The paper's processing steps were these. Across the 600 to 700 repertoires, a later analysis counted 80 million or so unique TCR beta chains, 9.5 million to 13 million of which were shared by at least two donors. A nearest-neighbor algorithm error-corrected the raw reads and collapsed the reads into unique sequences, merging closely related sequences to remove PCR and sequencing errors. To assign V, D and J gene segments, CDR3 sequences were aligned to IMGT reference sequences. For a sequence to be retained, at least a six-nucleotide match to both a V gene segment and a J gene segment was required. Rearrangements were called productive when the CDR3 lacked stop codons and stayed in frame with V and J; all others were non-productive. CDR3 was defined according to IMGT convention as the region running from the second conserved V-encoded cysteine to the conserved J-encoded phenylalanine. The earlier analysis of 587 of the donors excluded any sequence lacking an unambiguous match to a single V gene segment. An earlier analysis of approximately 590 of the donors classified V segments as functional when productive rearrangements were above 56.7% and as segregating when the standard deviation between donors was above 5%. To diagnose cytomegalovirus status from the catalog of TCR beta chain sequences, a statistical classification framework was built. In a later analysis, V and J genes were assigned by comparing TCR nucleotide sequences against IMGT/GENE-DB human TR gene sequences. Using the TCRdist pipeline, a later analysis assigned CDR3 sequences along with most-parsimonious VDJ recombination scenarios. In a later analysis, every TCR beta chain was defined by the combination of its CDR3 amino acid sequence and its V-gene family, and reads without a unique V-gene family were dropped. As a way to deal with suspected cross-contamination and a sequencing artifact, a later analysis dropped approximately 570 nucleotide sequences that were highly shared and had low generation probability. In a later analysis, a clonal expansion index for each public chain was calculated from normalized within-repertoire ranks of inferred template counts. A later analysis computed generation probabilities with a VDJ recombination model fitted to out-of-frame rearrangements, and checked the results against IGoR. In a later analysis, TCR-TCR, TCR-HLA and TCR-CMV co-occurrence was scored with hypergeometric tests, and a repertoire-size bias correction was applied to TCR pairs. To estimate false discovery rates, a later analysis permuted the HLA or CMV assignments 20 times. A later analysis grouped co-occurring TCRs with DBSCAN, adding TCRdist sequence similarity when clustering within HLA-allele-positive subsets. For co-occurrence clustering, repertoires with fewer than 30,000 or more than 120,000 public chains were excluded, along with about five repertoires with anomalous nucleotide sharing. TCRdb mirrors the immuneACCESS table, restricted to in-frame sequences. Some clones are absent from its copies; in checked studies, under half trace to an unresolved V gene, and the reason for the others is unknown. D and trimming were read from the DNA, whereas the V and J calls and clone size are those reported in that table. Within this sample are approximately 160,000 clones, with 77% of them counted one time only. The ten top clones hold roughly 2.6% of the sample.

With respect to this clone: Its antigen has not been determined. Qualities for individual bases were not recorded, and no much larger clone is one base off.

Sequencing input: PBMCs. The receptor was isolated from a woman in her forties in good health and CMV-seropositive. The chain is encoded by TRBV6-1 joined to TRBJ2-7, and TRBD2 matches 8 of the central bases. The base sequence is TGTGCCAGCAGTCCCCGGGGGGGCTACGAGCAGTACTTC. Its protein reads: CASSPRGGYEQYF.